This entry concerns a single T cell receptor (beta chain). Per germline, CDR1 MDHEN and CDR2 SYDVKM. Trimming took off 4 bases at V and 1 base at J, with 10 bases between the two ends. The CDR3 extends over 14 amino acids. This entry comes from a study of blood T cell repertoires in COVID-19. Overall study context: From the United States, Italy and Spain came samples of acute and convalescent COVID-19.

TCRdb keeps only in-frame clones here, not all; method: immunoSEQ multiplex PCR. The data contain 150,000 to 200,000 clones, about 86% of them singletons. The sequence came from a man in his late teens or twenties with active or convalescent COVID-19. The sequencing input was peripheral blood. The chain links TRBV28 to TRBJ2-5; D perhaps matches TRBD2 (6 bases). The CDR3 DNA reads TGTGCCAGCAGTTACGCCGGGGGCCAAGAGACCCAGTACTTC. Translation gives CASSYAGGQETQYF.